This T cell receptor beta chain is drawn from a study of T cell repertoires in cytomegalovirus infection (dated by TCRdb to the late 2010s). Study-level background: The HLA type of each donor mattered for the analysis, because public TCR beta signatures pointed to carriage of CMV infection along with the matching HLA type. The paper's findings and limits, for the study overall: In both this cohort and an independent cohort of several hundred donors, the cumulative frequency of public TCR beta family members distinguished carriers of CMV infection plus the relevant HLA type. In the ex vivo response, HLA-C-restricted CMV-specific TCR beta clonotypes were dominant, and in two of eight donors the single most frequent clonotype came from this HLA-C-restricted group.

CDR1 and CDR2 are read off the germline V gene as MDHEN and SYDVKM. V drops 5 bases and J drops 6 bases, leaving 16 bases in between. CDR3 length: 14 amino acids, cysteine to phenylalanine. Left in the record is the CDR3 DNA by itself, 42 bases read in frame from the first base. TCRdb shows the sequencer as Illumina HiSeq 1500. TCRdb reanalyzed the raw reads on its own, using fastp at Q25 for trimming and MiXCR for clone calling, and kept in-frame beta chains. Every entry covers one CDR3 protein and lists the most common genes and DNA from its rows. This sample is represented by roughly 640,000 distinct CDR3 sequences; 20% to 25% of them were singletons. Under 8.5% of the sample belongs to the ten largest clones. Points on this clonotype: Its antigen target is currently unknown. Within one base of it there is no much larger clone, and no base qualities were kept.

Material: CD8+ T cells from PBMCs. The rearrangement joined TRBV28 to TRBJ1-2; no D gene is confidently identified. The sequence was collected from a human donor in good health (CMV status not recorded). Some clones in this sample may be carry-over from other donors' samples. The CDR3 sequence is CASSLGRPSNGYTF. The DNA sequence is as follows: TGTGCCAGCAGTCTAGGCCGACCGTCCAATGGCTACACCTTC.